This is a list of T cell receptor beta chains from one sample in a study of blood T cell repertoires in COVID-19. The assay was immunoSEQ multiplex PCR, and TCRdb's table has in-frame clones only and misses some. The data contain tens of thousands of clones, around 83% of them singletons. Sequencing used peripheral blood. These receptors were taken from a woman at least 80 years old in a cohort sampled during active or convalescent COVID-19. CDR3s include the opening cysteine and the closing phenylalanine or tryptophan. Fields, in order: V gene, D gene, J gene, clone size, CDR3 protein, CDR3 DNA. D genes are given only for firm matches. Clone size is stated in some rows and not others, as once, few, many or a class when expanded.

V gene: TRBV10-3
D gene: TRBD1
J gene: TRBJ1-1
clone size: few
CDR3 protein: CASTGSENTEAFF
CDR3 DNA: TGTGCCTCGACAGGGTCGGAGAACACTGAAGCTTTCTTT

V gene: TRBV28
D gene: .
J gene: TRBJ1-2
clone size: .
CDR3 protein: CALGEGHYGYTF
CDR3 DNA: TGTGCCTTAGGAGAGGGTCACTATGGCTACACCTTC

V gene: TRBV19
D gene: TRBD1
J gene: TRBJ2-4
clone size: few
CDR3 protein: CASSQGVLAKNIQYF
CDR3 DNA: TGTGCCAGTTCTCAGGGGGTCCTAGCCAAAAACATTCAGTACTTC

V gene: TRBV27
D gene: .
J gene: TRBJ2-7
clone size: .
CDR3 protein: CASSFTRASRNEQYF
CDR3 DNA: TGTGCCAGCAGTTTTACGAGGGCTAGCCGCAACGAGCAGTACTTC

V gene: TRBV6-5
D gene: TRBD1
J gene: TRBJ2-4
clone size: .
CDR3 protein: CASSNRGKNIQYF
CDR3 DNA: TGTGCCAGCAGTAACAGGGGCAAAAACATTCAGTACTTC

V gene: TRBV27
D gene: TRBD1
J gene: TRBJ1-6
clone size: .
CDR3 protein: CASSLEGQGNSPLHF
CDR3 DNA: TGTGCCAGCAGTTTAGAAGGACAGGGGAATTCACCCCTCCACTTT

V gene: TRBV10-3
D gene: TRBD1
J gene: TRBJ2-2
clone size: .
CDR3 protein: CAISDQQGDTGELFF
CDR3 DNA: TGTGCCATCAGTGATCAGCAGGGGGACACCGGGGAGCTGTTTTTT

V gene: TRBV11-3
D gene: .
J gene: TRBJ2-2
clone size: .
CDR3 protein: CASSFGPSLHGELFF
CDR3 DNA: TGTGCCAGCAGCTTTGGGCCTTCTCTGCACGGGGAGCTGTTTTTT

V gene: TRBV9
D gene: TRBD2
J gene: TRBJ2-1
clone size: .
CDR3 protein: CASNGGRPGNEQFF
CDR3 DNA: TGTGCCAGCAACGGCGGGAGGCCGGGTAATGAGCAGTTCTTC

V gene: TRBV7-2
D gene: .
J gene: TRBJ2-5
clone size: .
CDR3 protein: CASSLSTETQYF
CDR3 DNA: TGTGCCAGCAGCTTATCAACTGAGACCCAGTACTTC

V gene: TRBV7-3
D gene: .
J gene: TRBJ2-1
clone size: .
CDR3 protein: CASSLSEAGGLNEQFF
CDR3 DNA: TGTGCCAGCAGCTTAAGTGAGGCGGGCGGCCTCAATGAGCAGTTCTTC

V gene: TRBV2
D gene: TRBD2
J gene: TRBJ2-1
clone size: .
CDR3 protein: CASRTSGAYNEQFF
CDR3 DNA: TGTGCCAGCCGGACTAGCGGGGCGTACAATGAGCAGTTCTTC

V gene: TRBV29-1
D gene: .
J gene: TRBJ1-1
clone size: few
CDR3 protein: CSVGIAGMNTEAFF
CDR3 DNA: TGCAGCGTAGGCATCGCAGGAATGAACACTGAAGCTTTCTTT

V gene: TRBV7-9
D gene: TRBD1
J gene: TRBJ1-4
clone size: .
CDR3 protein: CASSQGQGYEKLFF
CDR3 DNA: TGTGCCAGCAGCCAAGGACAGGGTTATGAAAAACTGTTTTTT

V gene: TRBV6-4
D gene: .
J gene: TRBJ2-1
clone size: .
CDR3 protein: CASSEQKYNEQFF
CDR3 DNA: TGTGCCAGCAGTGAACAGAAATACAATGAGCAGTTCTTC

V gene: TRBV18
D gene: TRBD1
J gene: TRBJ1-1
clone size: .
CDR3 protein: CASSPPTGHTEAFF
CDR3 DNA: TGTGCCAGCTCACCACCGACAGGGCACACTGAAGCTTTCTTT

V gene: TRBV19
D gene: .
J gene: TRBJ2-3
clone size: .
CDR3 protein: CASSIEATHLTDTQYF
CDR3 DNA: TGTGCCAGTAGTATCGAGGCTACCCACCTCACAGATACGCAGTATTTT

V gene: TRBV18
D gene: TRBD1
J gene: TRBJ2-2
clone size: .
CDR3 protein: CASSPGTANTGELFF
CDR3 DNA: TGTGCCAGCTCACCAGGGACAGCGAACACCGGGGAGCTGTTTTTT

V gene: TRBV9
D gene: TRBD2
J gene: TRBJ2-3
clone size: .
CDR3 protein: CASSVDLAGGLQTSTDTQYF
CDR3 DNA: TGTGCCAGCAGCGTAGATCTAGCGGGAGGATTACAGACTAGCACAGATACGCAGTATTTT

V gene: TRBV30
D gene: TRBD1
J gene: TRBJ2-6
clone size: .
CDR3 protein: CASGQGNSGANVLTF
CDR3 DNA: TGTGCGAGTGGACAGGGGAACTCTGGGGCCAACGTCCTGACTTTC

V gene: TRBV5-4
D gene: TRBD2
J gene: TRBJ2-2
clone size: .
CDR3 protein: CASSFPPSGRAKGELFF
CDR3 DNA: TGTGCCAGCAGCTTCCCCCCTAGCGGGAGGGCTAAAGGGGAGCTGTTTTTT

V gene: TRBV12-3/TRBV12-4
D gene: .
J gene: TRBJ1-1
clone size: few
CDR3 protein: CASSFPGGTEAFF
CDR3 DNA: TGTGCCAGCAGTTTCCCGGGGGGCACTGAAGCTTTCTTT

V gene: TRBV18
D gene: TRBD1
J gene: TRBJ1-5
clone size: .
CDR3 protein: CASSPGQDSNQPQHF
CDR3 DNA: TGTGCCAGCTCACCGGGACAGGATAGCAATCAGCCCCAGCATTTT

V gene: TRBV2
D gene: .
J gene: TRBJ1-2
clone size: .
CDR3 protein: CASSESTTSTF
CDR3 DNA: TGTGCCAGCAGTGAATCGACAACAAGTACCTTC

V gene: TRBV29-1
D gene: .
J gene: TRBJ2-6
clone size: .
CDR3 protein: CSVEAGNVLTF
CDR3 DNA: TGCAGCGTTGAGGCAGGAAACGTCCTGACTTTC

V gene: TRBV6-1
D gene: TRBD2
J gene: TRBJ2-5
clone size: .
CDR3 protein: CASSEVRGGETQYF
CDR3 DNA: TGTGCCAGCAGTGAAGTACGCGGGGGAGAGACCCAGTACTTC